Sequencing of this T cell receptor (beta chain) was carried out in a study of response to subunit inactivated influenza vaccine. This clonotype has a handful of counts. Germline loops: CDR1 LGHDT, CDR2 YNNKEL (reference sequence). The CDR3 sequence is 20 residues long. V shed 3 bases and J 7 bases; nucleotides not matched to a gene: 23. TCRdb reanalysed the RT-PCR reads using MiXCR and keeps one entry per CDR3 protein. The data show more than 450,000 distinct CDR3 sequences, with about 11% seen just once and 8% to 13% held by the top ten. The sample was also linked to a second study, of T cells expressing NK-cell markers. Turning to that study: In generating TCR beta cDNA, 5'RACE template switching with UMIs was used.

The sequences come from PBMCs from blood, collected on the day of vaccination. The chain is built from TRBV3-1 and TRBJ1-5; 8 nucleotides agree with TRBD1. This clonotype was sampled from a man between 50 and 59 years old who received an inactivated influenza vaccine. The CDR3 DNA reads as TGTGCCAGCAGCCAGGGGATACCGGGACAGGCATTTGAAGGAAAGCAGCCCCAGCATTTT. It is translated as CASSQGIPGQAFEGKQPQHF.